Listed below are T cell receptor beta chains from one sample, sequenced in a study of beta chain features in type 1 diabetes. This table comes from immunoSEQ multiplex PCR, and its TCRdb copy is limited to in-frame clones, with some not included. This sample has under 150,000 clones, with less than 8.5% found just once. The sequenced sample was central memory CD4+ T cells from blood. The receptor source for this set is a woman aged 30 to 39 in good health. Both conserved end residues are part of each CDR3. The D gene is left open where the match is weak. Clone size is not always given. Where it is, it says once, few, many or a class for expanded clones.

>.|TRBV29-1|TRBJ2-4|many
TGCAGCGTTGATGCCGGGAGTAACGACATTCAGTACTTC
CSVDAGSNDIQYF
>TRBD2|TRBV2|TRBJ2-3|few
TGTGCCAGCAGTACTAGCGTATATACGCAGTATTTT
CASSTSVYTQYF
>.|TRBV6-5|TRBJ1-2|few
TGTGCCAGCAGTTACTCAGGCGGGCTATACACCTTC
CASSYSGGLYTF
>TRBD1|TRBV11-1|TRBJ1-2|few
TGTGCCAGCAGCCCCGGACAGGGAAGGCACGGCTACACCTTC
CASSPGQGRHGYTF
>.|TRBV11-2|TRBJ1-1|few
TGTGCCAGCAGCCTTGGCCAGCGCGGCACTGAAGCTTTCTTT
CASSLGQRGTEAFF
>.|TRBV27|TRBJ2-7|.
TGTGCCAGCAGTTTAAATTCGGACACCTACGAGCAGTACTTC
CASSLNSDTYEQYF
>TRBD2|TRBV11-1|TRBJ2-1|few
TGTGCCAGCAGTTTCGGACTAGCCAATGAGCAGTTCTTC
CASSFGLANEQFF
>TRBD1|TRBV7-9|TRBJ1-1|few
TGTGCCAGCAGGCTGACAGGGCAGACTGAAGCTTTCTTT
CASRLTGQTEAFF
>.|TRBV6-5|TRBJ1-5|few
TGTGCCAGCAGTTTTTCCAGGAACAATCAGCCCCAGCATTTT
CASSFSRNNQPQHF
>.|TRBV18|TRBJ2-7|many
TGTGCCAGCTCACCGGGTCAGGTTAGCTCCTACGAGCAGTACTTC
CASSPGQVSSYEQYF
>TRBD2|TRBV5-1|TRBJ2-2|few
TGCGCCAGCAGCTCGACTAGCGGGAGGCCGAACACCGGGGAGCTGTTTTTT
CASSSTSGRPNTGELFF
>TRBD2|TRBV5-1|TRBJ2-7|many
TGCGCCAGCAGCGTTGGACTAGCGCCCGCCTCCTACGAGCAGTACTTC
CASSVGLAPASYEQYF
>TRBD1|TRBV11-2|TRBJ2-3|.
TGTGCCAGCACCGCGGACAGGGGGCGTACAGATACGCAGTATTTT
CASTADRGRTDTQYF
>.|TRBV11-2|TRBJ2-5|.
TGTGCCAGCAGCTTAAGCGAGCAAGAGACCCAGTACTTC
CASSLSEQETQYF
>.|TRBV7-2|TRBJ2-5|.
TGTGCCAGCAGCCCCGCAGGGCTAGGAGAGACCCAGTACTTC
CASSPAGLGETQYF
>.|TRBV2|TRBJ1-5|.
TGTGCCAGCAGTGAGGGCAGAATAAGCAATCAGCCCCAGCATTTT
CASSEGRISNQPQHF
>.|TRBV18|TRBJ2-7|many
TGTGCCAGCTCCCTCAGGGCAGACTACGAGCAGTACTTC
CASSLRADYEQYF
>TRBD1|TRBV19|TRBJ2-5|few
TGTGCCAGTAGCCCCGGGACAGGGATCGGTCGAGAGACCCAGTACTTC
CASSPGTGIGRETQYF